The entry that follows covers one TCR beta chain sequence. The data derive from a study of cytomegalovirus exposure and HLA in healthy donors. Across the study: From about 170 million T cells, an earlier analysis saw some 120 million unique TCR beta sequences.

Both 60 Vbeta primers and 13 Jbeta primers went into the PCR. Method: immunoSEQ multiplex PCR; TCRdb's copy keeps in-frame clones and lacks some. The sample holds approximately 81,000 clones, around 74% seen once. This CDR3 contains 15 residues. Looked up from germline, CDR1 is SGHNT and CDR2 is YYREEE (reference sequence). With 9 bases removed from V and 2 bases from J, the gap between germline ends came to 18 bases. The receptor's source is a woman between 50 and 59 years old in good health and CMV-seropositive. This chain uses TRBV5-4 with TRBJ2-1; D ambiguous. The sequenced sample consisted of PBMCs. The DNA of the CDR3 is TGTGCCACAAATCAGAGGATCAGTACCTACAATGAGCAGTTCTTC. It is translated as CATNQRISTYNEQFF.